The clone carrying this T cell receptor beta chain was seen at least ten times. The antigen is not known. The data derive from a study of CD8 T cells in ankylosing spondylitis. Study results and caveats: Previously reported in reactive arthritis synovial fluid and blood were some of the motif variants. Reportedly, significant enrichment of disease-linked clones occurred in matched ankylosing spondylitis synovial fluid. Seemingly distinctive of ankylosing spondylitis blood was a TCR beta motif formed by eight highly homologous variants.

Quantitative 5'-RACE with molecular barcodes produced the TCR beta libraries. TCRdb used MiXCR to reprocess the 5' RACE reads, holding one entry per CDR3 protein. The sample yields under 150,000 distinct CDR3 sequences, over 7% seen once. V shed 6 bases, J shed 3 bases, and the junction held 13 bases outside the gene matches. Per germline, CDR1 SQVTM and CDR2 ANQGSEA. CDR3 length equals 15 residues. This receptor was obtained from a male donor with ankylosing spondylitis or in good health (not recorded which). The chain links TRBV29-1 to TRBJ2-7, with TRBD1 matching 8 bases. Material: blood, either unsorted or a sorted T cell fraction (not recorded which). Here the CDR3 reads CSVELTGATNYEQYF. The CDR3 coding sequence is TGCAGCGTCGAGTTGACAGGGGCTACAAACTACGAGCAGTACTTC.